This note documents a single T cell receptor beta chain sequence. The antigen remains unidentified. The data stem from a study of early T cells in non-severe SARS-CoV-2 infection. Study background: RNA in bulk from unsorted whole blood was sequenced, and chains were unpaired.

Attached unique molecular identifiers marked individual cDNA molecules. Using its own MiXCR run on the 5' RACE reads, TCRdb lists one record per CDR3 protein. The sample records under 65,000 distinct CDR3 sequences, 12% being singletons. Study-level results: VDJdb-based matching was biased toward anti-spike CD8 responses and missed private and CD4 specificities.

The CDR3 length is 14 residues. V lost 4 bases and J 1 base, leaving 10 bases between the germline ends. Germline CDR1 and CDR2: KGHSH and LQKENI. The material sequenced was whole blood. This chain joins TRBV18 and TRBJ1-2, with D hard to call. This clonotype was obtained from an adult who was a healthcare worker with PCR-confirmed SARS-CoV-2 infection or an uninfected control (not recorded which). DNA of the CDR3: TGTGCCAGCTCACGAACAGAGCTTAACTATGGCTACACCTTC. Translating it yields CASSRTELNYGYTF.